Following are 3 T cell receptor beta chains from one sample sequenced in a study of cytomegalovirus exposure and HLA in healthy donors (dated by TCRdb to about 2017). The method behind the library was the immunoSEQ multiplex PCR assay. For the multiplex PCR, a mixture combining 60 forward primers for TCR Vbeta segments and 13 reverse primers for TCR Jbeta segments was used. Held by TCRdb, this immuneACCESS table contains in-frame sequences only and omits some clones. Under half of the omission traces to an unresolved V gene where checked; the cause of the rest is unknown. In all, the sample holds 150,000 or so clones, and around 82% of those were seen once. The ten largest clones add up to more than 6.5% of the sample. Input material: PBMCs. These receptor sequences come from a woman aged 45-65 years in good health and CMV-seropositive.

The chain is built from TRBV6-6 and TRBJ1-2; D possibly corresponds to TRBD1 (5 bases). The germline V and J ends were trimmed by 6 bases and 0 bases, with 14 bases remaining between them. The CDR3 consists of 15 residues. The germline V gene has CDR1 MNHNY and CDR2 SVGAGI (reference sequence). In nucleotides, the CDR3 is TGTGCCAGCAGGCCGGATGCGGGGGCTAACTATGGCTACACCTTC. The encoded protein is CASRPDAGANYGYTF.

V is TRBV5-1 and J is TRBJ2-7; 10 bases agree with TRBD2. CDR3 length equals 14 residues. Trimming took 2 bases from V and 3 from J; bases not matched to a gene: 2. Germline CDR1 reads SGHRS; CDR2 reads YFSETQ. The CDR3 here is CASSFTSGDYEQYF. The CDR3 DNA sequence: TGCGCCAGCAGCTTTACTAGCGGGGACTACGAGCAGTACTTC.

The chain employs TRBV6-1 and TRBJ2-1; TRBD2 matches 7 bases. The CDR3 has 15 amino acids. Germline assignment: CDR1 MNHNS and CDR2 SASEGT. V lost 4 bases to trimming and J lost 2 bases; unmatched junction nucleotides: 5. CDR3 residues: CASSAGLVAYNEQFF. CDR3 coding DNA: TGTGCCAGCAGTGCAGGACTAGTTGCCTACAATGAGCAGTTCTTC.